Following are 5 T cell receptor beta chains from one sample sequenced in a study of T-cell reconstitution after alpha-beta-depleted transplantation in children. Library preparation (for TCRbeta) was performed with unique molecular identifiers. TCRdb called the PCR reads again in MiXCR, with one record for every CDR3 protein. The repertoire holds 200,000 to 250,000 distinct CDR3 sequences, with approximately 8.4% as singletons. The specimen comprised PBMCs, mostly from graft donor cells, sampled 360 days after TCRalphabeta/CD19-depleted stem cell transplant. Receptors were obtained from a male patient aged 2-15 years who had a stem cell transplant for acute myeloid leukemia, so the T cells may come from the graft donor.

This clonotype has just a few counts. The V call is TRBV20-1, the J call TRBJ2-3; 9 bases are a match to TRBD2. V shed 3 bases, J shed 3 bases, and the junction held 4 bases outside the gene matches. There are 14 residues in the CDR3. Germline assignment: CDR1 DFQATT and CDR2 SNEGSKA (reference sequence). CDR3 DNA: TGCAGTGCTAGCGCGGGGGGGATGACAGATACGCAGTATTTT. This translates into CSASAGGMTDTQYF.

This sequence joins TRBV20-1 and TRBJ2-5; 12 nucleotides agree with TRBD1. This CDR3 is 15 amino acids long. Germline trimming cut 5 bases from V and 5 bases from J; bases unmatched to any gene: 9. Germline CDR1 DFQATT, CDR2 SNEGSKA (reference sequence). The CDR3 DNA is TGCAGTGCTTCGTCCGGGACAGGGGGCGCGGAGACCCAGTACTTC. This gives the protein CSASSGTGGAETQYF.

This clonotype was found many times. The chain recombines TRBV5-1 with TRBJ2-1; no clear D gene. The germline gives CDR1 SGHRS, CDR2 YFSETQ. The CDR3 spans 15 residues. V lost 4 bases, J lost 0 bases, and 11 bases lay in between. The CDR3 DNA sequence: TGCGCCAGCAGCCTGACCGGCGACTCCTACAATGAGCAGTTCTTC. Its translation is CASSLTGDSYNEQFF.

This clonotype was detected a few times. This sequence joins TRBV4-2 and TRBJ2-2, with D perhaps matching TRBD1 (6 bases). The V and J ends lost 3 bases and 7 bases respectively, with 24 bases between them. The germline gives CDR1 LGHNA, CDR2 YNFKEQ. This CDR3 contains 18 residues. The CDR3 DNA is TGTGCCAGCAGCCACGTCCGCCTGGGGGCGAGGGTCCACGGGGAGCTGTTTTTT. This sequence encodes CASSHVRLGARVHGELFF.

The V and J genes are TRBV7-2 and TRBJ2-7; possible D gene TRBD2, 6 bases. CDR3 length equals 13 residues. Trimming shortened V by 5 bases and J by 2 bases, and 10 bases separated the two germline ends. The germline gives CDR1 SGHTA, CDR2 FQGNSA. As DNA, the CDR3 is TGTGCCAGCAGCGGCCGACTAGCCTACGAGCAGTACTTC. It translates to CASSGRLAYEQYF.